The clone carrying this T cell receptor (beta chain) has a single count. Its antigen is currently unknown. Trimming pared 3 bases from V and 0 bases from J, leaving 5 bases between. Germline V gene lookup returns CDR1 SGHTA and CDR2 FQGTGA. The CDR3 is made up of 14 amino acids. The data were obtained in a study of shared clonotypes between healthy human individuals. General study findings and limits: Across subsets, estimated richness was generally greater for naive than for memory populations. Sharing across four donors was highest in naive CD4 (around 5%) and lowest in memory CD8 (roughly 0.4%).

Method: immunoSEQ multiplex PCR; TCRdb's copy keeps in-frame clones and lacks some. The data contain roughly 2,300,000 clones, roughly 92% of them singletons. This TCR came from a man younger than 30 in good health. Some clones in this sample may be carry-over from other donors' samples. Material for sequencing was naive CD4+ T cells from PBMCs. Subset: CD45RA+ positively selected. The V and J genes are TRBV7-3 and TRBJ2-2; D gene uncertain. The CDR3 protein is CASSFNTNTGELFF. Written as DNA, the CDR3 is TGTGCCAGCAGCTTTAACACGAACACCGGGGAGCTGTTTTTT. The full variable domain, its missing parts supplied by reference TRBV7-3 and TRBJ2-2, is GAGVSQTPSNKVTEKGKYVELRCDPISGHTALYWYRQSLGQGPEFLIYFQGTGAADDSGLPNDRFFAVRPEGSVSTLKIQRTERGDSAVYLCASSFNTNTGELFFGEGSRLTVL.